Here is one TCR beta chain with its context. Only a few counts were recorded for this clonotype. Its cognate antigen has yet to be identified. No much larger clone is present one base from it, and per-base qualities are unavailable. Per the publication, the time point label means: patch test 3, about 24 weeks after DPC sensitization. The meaning of the sample's treatment or condition label: therapeutic diphenylcyclopropenone sensitization with weekly scalp DPC. At each patch-test visit, blood was drawn before the patch test was applied. Patients were considered eligible if aged 18 to 70, diagnosed with alopecia and deemed suitable for DPC therapy, and patients were excluded if pregnant. Total RNA was isolated from unfractionated whole blood collected in Tempus Blood RNA tubes. Its CDR3 holds 14 amino acids, cysteine through phenylalanine. Only the CDR3 part of the read is kept: 42 bases, read in frame from the first base. Relative to germline, V is 5 bases shorter and J is 2 bases shorter, with 13 bases between their ends. CDR1 and CDR2, looked up from the germline V gene, are SGHVS and FNYEAQ.

The library was prepared using RACE. Sequencing used a NextSeq 500. During library preparation, unique molecular identifiers were attached to individual cDNA molecules so that TCRs could be counted quantitatively and reproducibly. Both TCR alpha and TCR beta chains were sequenced from each blood RNA sample. The paper's data handling went like this. The median number of TCRs per sample was 95,638, ranging from about 20,000 to 700,000. V, J and CDR3 annotation of the TCR reads was carried out using the Decombinator software suite. Every sample was subsampled to the same number of TCRs (28,000) for the PS versus PT1 abundance plots. Expanded TCRs were defined as absent before sensitization and observed at least eight times at the 2-week time point. TCRdb reprocessed the public reads (quality trimming at Q25 with fastp, clone calling with MiXCR) and kept in-frame beta chains. One record per CDR3 amino acid sequence lists the most common genes and DNA. These V and J calls rely on TCRdb rather than the paper's analysis. Counted in this sample were about 190,000 distinct CDR3 sequences; about 25% of them appeared once. 2.5% of the sample rests with the top ten.

This sample was taken from a study of human T cells and chemical hapten exposure (dated by TCRdb to 2020 to 2023). With respect to the entire study: For sensitization, 2% DPC in acetone was applied to a roughly 2 cm by roughly 2 cm area of upper inner arm skin. Throughout the study period of roughly five months, patients also received therapeutic DPC doses to the scalp every week. Patch tests used Finn chambers with 0.01% DPC on the upper back, scored after 6 days by International Contact Dermatitis Research Group standards. The mostly female patient cohort included alopecia areata with under or over 50% scalp involvement, alopecia totalis and alopecia universalis. Libraries were combined into a pool for sequencing, and differences in TCR yield between samples came mainly from small differences in library volumes within the pool. Peripheral blood TCR repertoire changes were tracked in vivo in alopecia patients during primary and secondary sensitization to the hapten diphenylcyclopropenone (DPC). Blood samples were taken from patients before sensitization (week 0) and then at 2, 6 and about 24 weeks after DPC sensitization. Approximately 28 alopecia patients gave blood for TCR sequencing at one to four time points (pre-sensitization, 2, 6 and 24 weeks).

Results the study describes overall, beyond this receptor: Because all patients had alopecia, a presumed autoimmune disease, the immune response of the patients might differ from that of healthy individuals. The number of PT1 expanded TCRs positively correlated with patch test score, significant at thresholds 8, 16 and 32 but not 4. DPC sensitization did not change the number of TCRs with a frequency above 1 in 1000, and there was no evidence of changes in global repertoire structure. Significantly more large CDR3 similarity clusters were formed by expanded TCRs than by pre-sensitization or healthy control sets, consistent with antigen-driven responses. Repeated subsampling changed both the strength of the expansion versus patch-test correlation and the threshold at which that correlation became significant.

This receptor was taken from a woman in her thirties or forties with alopecia areata. Some clones in this sample may be carry-over from other donors' samples. The rearranged chain carries TRBV7-6 and TRBJ2-7; the D gene cannot be named for sure. The material was whole blood, obtained in connection with sensitization to the hapten diphenylcyclopropenone (DPC). The CDR3 protein sequence reads: CASSLDSGPYEQYF. The DNA sequence follows: TGTGCCAGCAGCCTGGATTCCGGCCCCTACGAGCAGTACTTC.